Listed below are T cell receptor beta chains from one sample, sequenced in a study of CD8+ T cells in alopecia areata. Generated by immunoSEQ multiplex PCR, the TCRdb table keeps only in-frame clones and is missing some. The table has some 200,000 clones, approximately 56% seen once; the top ten hold roughly 14%. The sample was CD4+ T cells sorted from blood, taken at week 0. These TCRs come from a human donor with alopecia areata. Both conserved end residues are part of each CDR3. D genes are given only for firm matches. The size of a clone is reported for some rows only, either as once, few or many, or as a class for expanded clones.

J | size | V | D | DNA | CDR3
TRBJ2-7 | - | TRBV7-9 | TRBD1 | TGTGCCAGCAGCTTAGCGGGTTCCAGGGGGCTTTCCGAGCAGTACTTC | CASSLAGSRGLSEQYF
TRBJ1-1 | - | TRBV6-5 | - | TGTGCCAGCAGTTACTCCGGAACCTTTGGGACTGAAGCTTTCTTT | CASSYSGTFGTEAFF
TRBJ1-6 | few | TRBV27 | - | TGTGCCAGCAGTTTCAAGGTCGCCGGGTATAATTCACCCCTCCACTTT | CASSFKVAGYNSPLHF
TRBJ2-7 | once | TRBV30 | - | TGTGCCTGGATCCGCTATCCTCCCTACGAGCAGTACTTC | CAWIRYPPYEQYF
TRBJ2-5 | - | TRBV29-1 | - | TGCAGCGTTGAAACCAAACTAAAAGAGACCCAGTACTTC | CSVETKLKETQYF
TRBJ2-2 | few | TRBV29-1 | - | TGCAGCGTGGACGCTTCCACCGGGGAGCTGTTTTTT | CSVDASTGELFF
TRBJ2-7 | - | TRBV2 | - | TGTGCCAGCCGGAGGGACAGCCACTACGAGCAGTACTTC | CASRRDSHYEQYF
TRBJ1-4 | - | TRBV27 | TRBD1 | TGTGCCAGCAGTTCGTTACAGGGGGATGAAAAACTGTTTTTT | CASSSLQGDEKLFF
TRBJ2-1 | few | TRBV29-1 | TRBD1 | TGCAGCGTCCCGGACAGGGGCGACAATGAGCAGTTCTTC | CSVPDRGDNEQFF
TRBJ2-3 | few | TRBV25-1 | TRBD1 | TGTGCCAGCAGTGGACAGGGGTTCACAGATACGCAGTATTTT | CASSGQGFTDTQYF
TRBJ2-5 | once | TRBV29-1 | TRBD1 | TGCAGCGTTGAAGGGTCAGGGGGCCGAGAGACCCAGTACTTC | CSVEGSGGRETQYF
TRBJ2-2 | few | TRBV11-2 | - | TGTGCCAGCAGCCTGGTTCGGCTTTCGAACACCGGGGAGCTGTTTTTT | CASSLVRLSNTGELFF
TRBJ1-5 | - | TRBV30 | - | TGTGCCTGGAGTGGGCCGGGCCGCAATCAGCCCCAGCATTTT | CAWSGPGRNQPQHF
TRBJ2-1 | - | TRBV5-1 | TRBD2 | TGCGCCAGCAGCCTGCGGACTAGCGGGGACAATGAGCAGTTCTTC | CASSLRTSGDNEQFF
TRBJ2-7 | few | TRBV29-1 | - | TGCAGCGTTGAGGCACCGGGGCCCGGGAACGAGCAGTACTTC | CSVEAPGPGNEQYF
TRBJ2-3 | - | TRBV4-2 | - | TGTGCCAGCAGCTCCCCACTAGGCGGCACAGATACGCAGTATTTT | CASSSPLGGTDTQYF
TRBJ1-2 | - | TRBV4-2 | TRBD1 | TGTGCCAGCAGCCTTTCCCCGGGACAGGGGGCTTATGGCTACACCTTC | CASSLSPGQGAYGYTF
TRBJ1-2 | - | TRBV29-1 | - | TGCAGCGTTGAAGATCCCGGGGAGGAGAGATATGGCTACACCTTC | CSVEDPGEERYGYTF
TRBJ1-1 | few | TRBV29-1 | - | TGCAGCGCCTCTCGGGGGGGGAACACTGAAGCTTTCTTT | CSASRGGNTEAFF
TRBJ2-1 | - | TRBV7-6 | - | TGTGCCAGCAGCTTAGACTGGCGGGGGCCATACAATGAGCAGTTCTTC | CASSLDWRGPYNEQFF
TRBJ1-2 | few | TRBV7-9 | - | TGTGCCAGCAGCTTGGTCCCTAGACAGGACAACTATGGCTACACCTTC | CASSLVPRQDNYGYTF
TRBJ2-3 | - | TRBV15 | - | TGTGCCACCAGCAGAGATCTAGGGCCCCCTCCAGATACGCAGTATTTT | CATSRDLGPPPDTQYF
TRBJ1-2 | - | TRBV2 | - | TGTGCCAGCAGTGAAACTTGGGGCTACACCTTC | CASSETWGYTF
TRBJ2-3 | - | TRBV29-1 | - | TGCAGCGTAGACTGGGGGCCGACAGATACGCAGTATTTT | CSVDWGPTDTQYF
TRBJ1-1 | - | TRBV4-1 | - | TGCGCCAGCAGCCAAGAAGAAACAGTCTTGACTGAAGCTTTCTTT | CASSQEETVLTEAFF
TRBJ2-1 | few | TRBV30 | TRBD2 | TGTGCCTGGAGAGGCTTAATGTTACTAGCGGGGGGGCTAGGTGAGCAGTTCTTC | CAWRGLMLLAGGLGEQFF
TRBJ2-3 | - | TRBV29-1 | - | TGCAGCGTGGGAGCATCCCGAAGGGAGTATTTT | CSVGASRREYF
TRBJ1-2 | - | TRBV9 | - | TGTGCCAGCAGCTCCGACATAACTAGGTCTACTGGCTACACCTTC | CASSSDITRSTGYTF
TRBJ1-6 | - | TRBV6-5 | - | TGTGCCACCCAAAGGGGACAAGATTCACCCCTCCACTTT | CATQRGQDSPLHF
TRBJ2-5 | few | TRBV5-1 | - | TGCGCCAGCAGCTTGGGCGACCAAGAGACCCAGTACTTC | CASSLGDQETQYF
TRBJ2-7 | - | TRBV7-2 | TRBD1 | TGTGCCAGCAGCGGGGGACAGGGCCGGTACGAGCAGTACTTC | CASSGGQGRYEQYF
TRBJ2-7 | - | TRBV6-5 | TRBD2 | TGTGCCAGCAGTTACTCAGCGGGGTCACAAGGGTACGAGCAGTACTTC | CASSYSAGSQGYEQYF
TRBJ1-5 | few | TRBV5-1 | - | TGCGCCAGCAGTTGGTTTCCCAATCAGCCCCAGCATTTT | CASSWFPNQPQHF
TRBJ1-2 | - | TRBV25-1 | TRBD1 | TGTGCCAGCAGTTTTTCGGACAGGGACGATGGCTACACCTTC | CASSFSDRDDGYTF
TRBJ1-4 | - | TRBV23-1 | - | TGCGCCAGAATAGAAGCAACTAATGAAAAACTGTTTTTT | CARIEATNEKLFF
TRBJ2-3 | few | TRBV5-1 | - | TGCGCCAGCAGCTTAAGAATGGTCACAGATACGCAGTATTTT | CASSLRMVTDTQYF
TRBJ1-4 | once | TRBV4-2 | - | TGTGCCAGCGGTCAGGTCACCCCGAGGGAAAAACTGTTTTTT | CASGQVTPREKLFF
TRBJ2-7 | - | TRBV5-6 | - | TGTGCCAGCAGCTTGGCAGGCTCCTACGAGCAGTACTTC | CASSLAGSYEQYF
TRBJ2-5 | - | TRBV19 | - | TGTGCCAGTAGTCCCACGGACCAAGAGACCCAGTACTTC | CASSPTDQETQYF
TRBJ2-5 | - | TRBV29-1 | - | TGCAGGGTTGGGGGAGGCCAGTACTTC | CRVGGGQYF
TRBJ2-7 | - | TRBV29-1 | - | TGCAGCGTCACGAAGCTGGGACAGCTTAGCGGGCGATCCTACGAGCAGTACTTC | CSVTKLGQLSGRSYEQYF
TRBJ1-5 | - | TRBV5-1 | - | TGCGCCAGCAGCTTGGATCGGGGTCAGCCCCAGCATTTT | CASSLDRGQPQHF
TRBJ1-5 | many | TRBV27 | TRBD1 | TGTGCCAGCAGTTTTCAGGGACAGGCCAGTCAGCCCCAGCATTTT | CASSFQGQASQPQHF